This entry lists 26 T cell receptor beta chains sequenced from one sample in a study of shared clonotypes between healthy human individuals. Sequenced by immunoSEQ multiplex PCR; TCRdb stores in-frame clones only, minus some. The sample has around 370,000 clones; 95% to 97% are singletons. Sequenced input: memory CD8+ T cells sorted from blood. Subset noted: CD45RO+ cells pooled with CCR7-negative TemRA cells. These receptors all come from a man aged 25-45 years in good health.

This clone was seen a single time. The chain has TRBV6-1 and TRBJ1-5; 8 nucleotides match TRBD1. With 5 bases clipped from V and 3 bases from J, the junction kept 3 bases outside the gene matches. The germline V gene has CDR1 MNHNS and CDR2 SASEGT. The CDR3 runs to 14 residues. The CDR3 reads CASSLTGANQPQHF. CDR3 nucleotide sequence: TGTGCCAGCAGTTTGACAGGGGCCAATCAGCCCCAGCATTTT.

The chain recombines TRBV6-4 with TRBJ2-7; the D is unclear. Germline CDR1 and CDR2: MRHNA and SNTAGT. Deletions cut 0 bases from V and 1 base from J, with 7 bases between. The CDR3 contains 14 residues. The CDR3 sequence is CASSDSIESYEQYF. In nucleotides, the CDR3 is TGTGCCAGCAGTGACTCGATCGAGTCCTACGAGCAGTACTTC.

The chain is built from TRBV5-6 and TRBJ1-2, with D possibly TRBD1 on 5 matching bases. V lost 2 bases to trimming and J lost 1 base, with 9 bases between them. This CDR3 region has 14 residues. Germline V CDR1 and CDR2: SGHDT, YYEEEE. The CDR3 loop reads CASSLGHNNYGYTF. In DNA form, the CDR3 reads TGTGCCAGCAGCTTAGGACACAATAACTATGGCTACACCTTC.

The chain couples TRBV5-6 to TRBJ2-5; 11 nucleotides line up with TRBD2. The CDR3 covers 17 residues. Germline CDR1 SGHDT, CDR2 YYEEEE. The V gene end was trimmed by 2 bases and the J gene end by 4 bases; junction bases not matched to a gene: 10. The CDR3 spells CASSFGLAGGRGETQYF. The DNA of the CDR3 is TGTGCCAGCAGCTTTGGGCTAGCGGGAGGTAGGGGAGAGACCCAGTACTTC. The full variable domain, in which reference TRBV5-6 and TRBJ2-5 provide the parts outside the CDR3, is DAGVTQSPTHLIKTRGQQVTLRCSPKSGHDTVSWYQQALGQGPQFIFQYYEEEERQRGNFPDRFSGHQFPNYSSELNVNALLLGDSALYLCASSFGLAGGRGETQYFGPGTRLLVL.

The chain is built from TRBV29-1 and TRBJ2-5, with TRBD1 matching 7 bases. The CDR3 contains 14 residues. The ends lost 3 bases at V and 5 bases at J; junction bases unmatched: 9. Germline lookup yields CDR1 SQVTM and CDR2 ANQGSEA. CDR3 DNA sequence: TGCAGCGTTGAGGTCAAGGGCAGGGGGGAGACCCAGTACTTC. Protein product: CSVEVKGRGETQYF. The variable domain in full, completed from reference TRBV29-1 and TRBJ2-5, reads SAVISQKPSRDICQRGTSLTIQCQVDSQVTMMFWYRQQPGQSLTLIATANQGSEATYESGFVIDKFPISRPNLTFSTLTVSNMSPEDSSIYLCSVEVKGRGETQYFGPGTRLLVL.

V gene TRBV27 combines with J gene TRBJ2-7, with TRBD1 identical over 7 bases. This CDR3 region has 13 residues. From germline, CDR1 is MNHEY and CDR2 SMNVEV (reference sequence). V lost 5 bases to trimming and J lost 3 bases; unmatched junction nucleotides: 4. The CDR3 nucleotides are TGTGCCAGCAGTGAGCAGGGGGTCTACGAGCAGTACTTC. As protein: CASSEQGVYEQYF.

This clone was observed a single time. V and J are TRBV10-2 and TRBJ2-2; D perhaps matches TRBD2 (5 bases). This CDR3 contains 15 residues. Trimming took 6 bases from V and 1 from J, leaving 12 bases between them. Germline V gene lookup returns CDR1 WSHSY and CDR2 SAAADI. The CDR3 reads CASRGFGVNTGELFF. The DNA for the CDR3 is TGCGCCAGCAGGGGCTTCGGGGTGAACACCGGGGAGCTGTTTTTT.

This chain uses TRBV28 with TRBJ2-7; D is perhaps TRBD2 (6 bases). Germline loops: CDR1 MDHEN, CDR2 SYDVKM. The CDR3 contains 13 residues. V was cut by 2 bases and J by 5 bases, with 10 bases left in between. The DNA of the CDR3 is TGTGCCAGCAGTTTAGCGGGACGTCACGAGCAGTACTTC. Translated, it gives CASSLAGRHEQYF.

This chain uses TRBV7-9 with TRBJ2-7; 7 nucleotides line up with TRBD1. CDR1 SEHNR and CDR2 FQNEAQ come from the germline V gene (reference sequence). The CDR3 is 11 amino acids. V trimming: 7 bases; J trimming: 4 bases; junction bases outside the gene matches: 1. In nucleotides, the CDR3 is TGTGCCAGCACAGGGGGTTACGAGCAGTACTTC. Translation: CASTGGYEQYF.

The CDR3 nucleotides read TGTGCCAGTAGTATTGACTTCCTGATAGGGCTAGCGGGAAGCTCCTACAATGAGCAGTTCTTC. This translates into CASSIDFLIGLAGSSYNEQFF. The genes are TRBV19 and TRBJ2-1, with TRBD2 identical over 9 bases. The germline CDR1 and CDR2 sequences are LNHDA and SQIVND (reference sequence). The CDR3 totals 21 residues. Trimming cost V 3 bases and J 0 bases; bases outside gene matches: 18.

This clone appeared once. The rearrangement links TRBV18 to TRBJ2-7; possible D gene TRBD2, 6 bases. V shed 4 bases and J shed 4 bases, with 20 bases lying between them. The germline gives CDR1 KGHSH, CDR2 LQKENI. CDR3 length: 16 residues. The CDR3 region is CASSRIPGTSLYEQYF. The DNA for the CDR3 is TGTGCCAGCTCACGTATCCCCGGGACTTCCCTTTACGAGCAGTACTTC.

The DNA of the CDR3 is TGTGCCTGGAGTGTATCCCCCCCTAACAACCTGTTTTTT. It translates to CAWSVSPPNNLFF. The chain combines TRBV30 with TRBJ2-2; D is uncertain. Germline lookup yields CDR1 GTSNPN and CDR2 SVGIG (reference sequence). CDR3 length equals 13 residues. The V gene lost 0 bases and the J gene lost 14 bases, with 16 bases spanning the gap.

V and J are TRBV28 and TRBJ2-7; TRBD1 agrees at 7 bases. This CDR3 is 15 amino acids long. V dropped 8 bases and J dropped 3; count of bases not matched to a gene: 13. Germline V lookup: CDR1 MDHEN, CDR2 SYDVKM. CDR3 sequence (DNA): TGTGCCAGCCCCTTATCCGGGACAGACTTCTACGAGCAGTACTTC. It encodes CASPLSGTDFYEQYF.

CDR3 nucleotides: TGTGCCTGGAGTGTGGACTCCACCTACGAGCAGTACTTC. It is translated as CAWSVDSTYEQYF. The gene calls are TRBV30 and TRBJ2-7; a weak D match, TRBD2 (5 bases). The ends were cut back, 0 bases at V and 2 bases at J, with 8 bases in the middle. CDR1 GTSNPN and CDR2 SVGIG come from the germline V gene (reference sequence). This CDR3 has 13 residues.

This clone came up a few times. This CDR3 is also generated by other DNA sequences in the sample. The rearrangement links TRBV2 to TRBJ2-7; D not resolved. The V end lost 3 bases, the J end lost 4 bases, and 4 bases lay between the germline ends. CDR1 and CDR2 from the germline V gene are SNHLY and FYNNEI. This CDR3 is built from 11 residues. CDR3 sequence: CASSEVYEQYF. CDR3 DNA sequence: TGTGCCAGCAGTGAGGTTTACGAGCAGTACTTC.

The CDR3 DNA reads as TGTGCCATCACCGGGGGGAACAATGAGCAGTTCTTC. Its translation is CAITGGNNEQFF. This chain joins TRBV10-3 and TRBJ2-1, with 7 positions matching TRBD2. CDR1 and CDR2 from the germline V gene are ENHRY and SYGVKD. V shed 7 bases and J 5 bases; nucleotides not matched to a gene: 2. CDR3 size: 12 residues.

Points on this clone: Mismatch with germline at one junction end may stem from a read error. The rearrangement joins TRBV30 to TRBJ2-5; possibly TRBD1 or TRBD2 for D (5 bases each). CDR1 GTSNPN and CDR2 SVGIG come from the germline V gene (reference sequence). This CDR3 is 13 amino acids long. The CDR3 nucleotides are TGTGCCTGGAGCGGGACCCAACAAGGGACCCAGTACTTC. It is translated as CAWSGTQQGTQYF.

The J gene is TRBJ1-5, the V gene TRBV6-1; D perhaps matches TRBD1 (5 bases). The V end lost 8 bases, the J end lost 2 bases, and 10 bases lay between the germline ends. The CDR3 runs to 13 residues. Per the germline V gene, CDR1 is MNHNS and CDR2 is SASEGT. The CDR3 reads CASSDRRNQPQHF. Written as DNA, the CDR3 is TGTGCCAGCTCTGACAGACGCAATCAGCCCCAGCATTTT.

J is TRBJ1-1 and V is TRBV5-6; D unclear. In germline, CDR1 is SGHDT, CDR2 YYEEEE. The CDR3 has 14 residues. V was trimmed by 0 bases and J by 5 bases, leaving 11 bases between them. The CDR3 loop reads CASSLGYLDTEAFF. DNA for the CDR3: TGTGCCAGCAGCTTGGGTTATTTGGATACTGAAGCTTTCTTT.

This sequence joins TRBV11-2 and TRBJ2-7, with 7 positions matching TRBD1. J was trimmed by 4 bases and V by 3 bases; bases with no gene match: 12. This CDR3 spans 16 amino acids. CDR1 is SGHAT, CDR2 FQNNGV, per germline. CDR3 protein: CASSFLGQEYVYEQYF. As DNA, the CDR3 is TGTGCCAGCAGCTTCCTAGGACAGGAATATGTGTACGAGCAGTACTTC.

This chain uses TRBV6-4 with TRBJ2-1, with 8 bases lining up with TRBD2. V was pared by 7 bases and J by 5 bases, with 4 bases of the junction left unmatched. The CDR3 is made up of 13 amino acids. Looked up from germline, CDR1 is MRHNA and CDR2 is SNTAGT. The CDR3 DNA follows: TGTGCCAGCACCTTACTAGCGGACAATGAGCAGTTCTTC. Encoded protein: CASTLLADNEQFF.

The chain recombines TRBV5-4 with TRBJ1-1; maybe TRBD1 (5 bases). Germline CDR1 and CDR2: SGHNT and YYREEE (reference sequence). The length of the CDR3 is 14 residues. V was pared by 2 bases and J by 1 base, with 9 bases between. The CDR3 coding sequence is TGTGCCAGCAGCTTCGACAGAAAGAACACTGAAGCTTTCTTT. This gives the protein CASSFDRKNTEAFF.

The count of this clone is one. The chain uses TRBV5-1 and TRBJ2-7, with D unresolved. The V end lost 2 bases, the J end lost 1 base, and 4 bases lay between the germline ends. The germline CDR1 and CDR2 sequences are SGHRS and YFSETQ. CDR3 length: 12 amino acids. CDR3 residues: CASSFTSYEQYF. The CDR3 DNA reads TGCGCCAGCAGCTTTACGTCCTACGAGCAGTACTTC.

The chain combines TRBV18 with TRBJ2-3; TRBD1 is a possible D gene (5 bases). Germline V lookup: CDR1 KGHSH, CDR2 LQKENI. V was trimmed by 0 bases and J by 3 bases, leaving 10 bases between them. The CDR3 contains 15 residues. This CDR3 reads CASSPPAKGTDTQYF. The CDR3 coding sequence is TGTGCCAGCTCACCACCGGCCAAGGGGACAGATACGCAGTATTTT.

This clone appeared once. V and J are TRBV30 and TRBJ1-5; D unclear. The germline V gene has CDR1 GTSNPN and CDR2 SVGIG (reference sequence). This CDR3 is 9 amino acids long. V shed 5 bases and J shed 5 bases, with 1 base lying between them. The CDR3 sequence: CAWYQPQHF. CDR3 DNA: TGTGCCTGGTATCAGCCCCAGCATTTT.

The chain combines TRBV29-1 with TRBJ1-1, with D unresolved. The V end was cut by 7 bases, the J end by 0 bases, with 9 bases between. In germline, CDR1 is SQVTM, CDR2 ANQGSEA. CDR3 length: 12 amino acids. The CDR3 region is CSAPAVNTEAFF. CDR3 nucleotide sequence: TGCAGCGCCCCAGCGGTGAACACTGAAGCTTTCTTT. Complete variable domain (other parts from reference TRBV29-1 and TRBJ1-1): SAVISQKPSRDICQRGTSLTIQCQVDSQVTMMFWYRQQPGQSLTLIATANQGSEATYESGFVIDKFPISRPNLTFSTLTVSNMSPEDSSIYLCSAPAVNTEAFFGQGTRLTVV.